This T cell receptor beta chain was retrieved from a study of T cell repertoires in aging, cancer and after chemotherapy. Overall study context: Repeat sampling of healthy donors over several months to years showed clear clonal overlap. The whole study produced a dataset of roughly 8.6 million TCR reads.

A note on this clonotype: Its cognate antigen is unknown.

Findings and limits, study-wide: These repertoire data do not allow conclusions about immunological memory after chemotherapy. Compared with age-matched healthy donors, untreated hematological or solid cancer patients showed higher blood TCR clonality.

A mixed TRB-A/B primer pool amplified rearranged TRB by multiplex touch-down PCR. TCRdb fed the multiplex PCR reads into MiXCR, producing one record per CDR3 protein. The sample yields about 13,000 distinct CDR3 sequences, 20% to 30% seen once. The template was genomic DNA from peripheral blood, not RNA. The V end lost 0 bases, the J end lost 8 bases, and 6 bases lay between the germline ends. Germline lookup yields CDR1 SGHDT and CDR2 YYEEEE. This CDR3 spans 12 amino acids. The sequencing input was blood. The receptor comes from a human donor in good health. This chain joins TRBV5-6 and TRBJ2-1; TRBD2 is a possible D gene (5 bases). CDR3 nucleotides: TGTGCCAGCAGCTTGGGAGGGTATGAGCAGTTCTTC. Translated, it gives CASSLGGYEQFF.